What follows is one T cell receptor beta chain and its context. This clone's antigen is unknown. No base qualities exist here, and no much larger clone lies one base off it. This sample is drawn from a study of T cell changes during pregnancy in multiple sclerosis (dated by TCRdb to the late 2010s). In terms of the full investigation: The study looked at changes in the T cell repertoire across pregnancy in women with multiple sclerosis.

The library was built by means of the immunoSEQ multiplex PCR assay. TCRdb carries this immuneACCESS record with in-frame sequences only. Its versions omit some clonotypes, under half of them owing to an unresolved V gene in the studies checked, with the rest unexplained. Here the sample has about 30,000 clones; 90% to 95% occur a single time. Clones ranked in the top ten supply around 6.2% of the sample. Reading the germline V gene gives CDR1 SGHDT and CDR2 YYEEEE. V is cut by 0 bases and J by 5 bases, and the space between the germline ends is 11 bases. Counted from cysteine to phenylalanine, this CDR3 has 14 amino acids. Just CDR3 DNA is preserved here, 42 bases in frame from base 1.

The sequence came from a female donor with multiple sclerosis, enrolled in a pregnancy study. The sequenced sample was CD8+ T cells from peripheral blood mononuclear cells, obtained before pregnancy. The chain is made from TRBV5-6 and TRBJ1-1; possibly the D gene is TRBD1, per 5 matching bases. Here the CDR3 is given as CASSLGGGATEAFF. At the DNA level, the sequence is TGTGCCAGCAGCTTGGGCGGGGGAGCTACTGAAGCTTTCTTT.